These 28 T cell receptor beta chains were all obtained from the same sample, sequenced in a study of T cell repertoires in cytomegalovirus infection. The antigens these receptors bind are not known. Using its own MiXCR run on the reads, TCRdb lists one record per CDR3 protein. This sample has 900,000 to 950,000 distinct CDR3 sequences, with 31% found just once. The sample was cultured CD8+ T cells from PBMCs, taken from culture after CMV antigen stimulation. Receptor source: a human donor in good health (CMV status not recorded). Some clones in this sample may be carry-over from other donors' samples.

In nucleotides, the CDR3 is TGTGCCACCGGTCGCCCCACAGATACGCAGTATTTT. Encoded protein: CATGRPTDTQYF. The V gene is TRBV27, the J gene TRBJ2-3; D ambiguous. Germline values: CDR1 MNHEY, CDR2 SMNVEV (reference sequence). V was pared by 10 bases and J by 2 bases, with 10 bases between. There are 12 residues in the CDR3.

Regarding this clonotype: An end of the junction does not agree with germline; a read error may underlie this. The chain couples TRBV4-1 to TRBJ2-4; D uncertain. Germline V gives CDR1 MGHRA, CDR2 YSYEKL. The length of the CDR3 is 14 residues. As DNA, the CDR3 is TGTGCCAGCAGCCAAGATCCTAGTTTCTTTGAACAGTACTTC. Its translation: CASSQDPSFFEQYF.

The chain uses TRBV6-5 and TRBJ2-5, with TRBD2 identical over 7 bases. Germline CDR1 MNHEY, CDR2 SVGAGI. Trimming took 2 bases from V and 4 from J; bases not matched to a gene: 13. CDR3 length: 17 residues. The CDR3 loop reads CASSYPFGAGVGETQYF. The CDR3 nucleotides are TGTGCCAGCAGTTACCCCTTCGGGGCGGGGGTGGGAGAGACCCAGTACTTC.

This chain links TRBV13 with TRBJ1-1; TRBD1 agrees at 7 bases. With 5 bases clipped from V and 6 bases from J, the junction kept 24 bases outside the gene matches. The germline V gene encodes CDR1 PRHDT and CDR2 FYEKMQ (reference sequence). This CDR3 has 19 amino acids. This CDR3 reads CASSPEGAEHSGGRAEAFF. Written as DNA, the CDR3 is TGTGCCAGCAGCCCGGAGGGGGCGGAACACAGCGGTGGGAGGGCTGAAGCTTTCTTT.

CDR3 nucleotide sequence: TGTGCCAGCAGCGTCGTAGCGGGGGGGGGATACGAGCAGTACTTC. Translation gives CASSVVAGGGYEQYF. This chain links TRBV6-6 with TRBJ2-7; 11 positions agree with TRBD2. The ends lost 6 bases at V and 4 bases at J; junction bases unmatched: 8. The CDR3 is 15 amino acids. CDR1 is MNHNY, CDR2 SVGAGI, per germline (reference sequence).

As regards this clonotype: An end of the junction differs from the germline gene, which may be a read error. The V call is TRBV4-1, the J call TRBJ1-1; TRBD1 might be the D (5 bases). In germline, CDR1 is MGHRA, CDR2 YSYEKL. This CDR3 contains 15 residues. CDR3 bases: TGTGCCAGCAGCCAAGCCGAGGTAGGGGACCCTGAAGCTTTCTTT. It is translated as CASSQAEVGDPEAFF.

V usage is TRBV4-1 and J usage is TRBJ2-3, with 7 bases aligning to TRBD2. Germline values: CDR1 MGHRA, CDR2 YSYEKL. The CDR3 has 17 amino acids. After removal of 3 bases from V and 4 bases from J, the junction contained 13 bases not matched to a gene. This CDR3 reads CASSHQPQRGGADTQYF. CDR3 nucleotides: TGCGCCAGCAGCCACCAACCCCAGCGGGGAGGTGCAGATACGCAGTATTTT.

Only a few counts were recorded for this clonotype. CDR3 in DNA: TGTGCCAGCAGCCGCACCCCAGGGACAGCTGGAAACACCATATATTTT. Residues: CASSRTPGTAGNTIYF. This chain uses TRBV4-2 with TRBJ1-3, with 7 bases aligning to TRBD1. Trimming cost V 4 bases and J 2 bases; bases outside gene matches: 8. The CDR3 has 16 residues. Germline CDR1 is LGHNA and CDR2 is YNFKEQ.

The rearrangement links TRBV6-6 to TRBJ2-3, with a tentative D call TRBD2 (5 bases). CDR1 and CDR2 from the germline V gene are MNHNY and SVGAGI (reference sequence). The V gene lost 1 base and the J gene lost 2 bases, with 16 bases spanning the gap. This CDR3 has 17 residues. In DNA form, the CDR3 reads TGTGCCAGCAGTTACTTCGGGGAGACTTCAAACACAGATACGCAGTATTTT. Its translation: CASSYFGETSNTDTQYF.

This sequence joins TRBV10-2 and TRBJ1-5; unclear D gene. V lost 2 bases, J lost 6 bases, and 8 bases lay in between. CDR1 and CDR2 (germline): WSHSY, SAAADI. The CDR3 extends over 13 amino acids. CDR3 DNA sequence: TGCGCCAGCAGTGAGATGATTGGTCAGCCCCAGCATTTT. Protein: CASSEMIGQPQHF.

The gene calls are TRBV7-4 and TRBJ1-6; D may be TRBD1 (5 bases). Trimming removed 7 bases at V and 8 bases at J, with 21 bases between. Germline lookup yields CDR1 SGHVT and CDR2 SQSDAQ. The CDR3 has 16 amino acids. The CDR3 is CASTLRQRAKDSPLHF. The CDR3 bases are TGTGCCAGCACCCTTCGACAGAGGGCGAAAGATTCACCCCTCCACTTT.

V gene TRBV10-3 combines with J gene TRBJ2-2, with D possibly called TRBD1 or TRBD2 (5 bases each). The V end was cut by 11 bases, the J end by 5 bases, with 21 bases between. This CDR3 is built from 15 residues. From germline, CDR1 is ENHRY and CDR2 SYGVKD. The CDR3 nucleotides are TGTGCCTCCGAGAGGGGCGACTCTGGTACCGGGGAGCTGTTTTTT. Residues: CASERGDSGTGELFF.

CDR3: CASSQGHTEAFF. The CDR3 DNA follows: TGTGCCAGCAGCCAGGGACACACTGAAGCTTTCTTT. The rearrangement joins TRBV5-5 to TRBJ1-1; possibly TRBD1 for D (5 bases). V was clipped by 4 bases and J by 3 bases, with 7 bases between them. Per the germline V gene, CDR1 is SGHKS and CDR2 is YYEKEE (reference sequence). The CDR3 consists of 12 residues.

V and J are TRBV7-2 and TRBJ1-5; D is unclear. Germline assignment: CDR1 SGHTA and CDR2 FQGNSA. The CDR3 covers 13 residues. V lost 1 base to trimming and J lost 11 bases, with 12 bases between them. CDR3 residues: CASSLDIYTAQHF. The CDR3 DNA reads TGTGCCAGCAGCTTAGATATCTACACGGCCCAGCATTTT.

This clonotype was detected a few times. In nucleotides, the CDR3 is TGTGCCAGCAGTTACTCATGGGGTAGCGCTGAAGCTTTCTTT. Amino acids: CASSYSWGSAEAFF. The chain is built from TRBV6-5 and TRBJ1-1; D ambiguous. Trimming stripped 0 bases from V and 6 bases from J, with 11 bases between. This CDR3 spans 14 amino acids. Germline loops: CDR1 MNHEY, CDR2 SVGAGI.

This rearrangement joins TRBV2 to TRBJ1-2, with 11 nucleotides matching TRBD1. After removal of 8 bases from V and 4 bases from J, the junction contained 12 bases not matched to a gene. Germline V gene data show CDR1 as SNHLY and CDR2 as FYNNEI. The CDR3 consists of 16 residues. The CDR3 nucleotides are TGTGCCAGCGACACTGGACAGGGGGCTCCCGGCTATGGCTACACCTTC. It encodes CASDTGQGAPGYGYTF. The full variable domain, with the rest looked up from reference TRBV2 and TRBJ1-2, is EPEVTQTPSHQVTQMGQEVILRCVPISNHLYFYWYRQILGQKVEFLVSFYNNEISEKSEIFDDQFSVERPDGSNFTLKIRSTKLEDSAMYFCASDTGQGAPGYGYTFGSGTRLTVV.

This chain joins TRBV6-6 and TRBJ2-1; 9 bases align to TRBD2. CDR3 size: 15 residues. Germline CDR1 is MNHNY and CDR2 is SVGAGI (reference sequence). With 0 bases clipped from V and 8 bases from J, the junction kept 5 bases outside the gene matches. In DNA form, the CDR3 reads TGTGCCAGCAGTTACTCAGCTAGCGGGATCGATGAGCAGTTCTTC. It codes for CASSYSASGIDEQFF.

This clonotype has a count of ten or more. The CDR3 sequence: CASGLHTGSQTSGPSTDTQYF. CDR3 in DNA: TGTGCTAGTGGTTTGCATACTGGTTCACAAACTAGCGGTCCTAGCACAGATACGCAGTATTTT. This chain connects TRBV12-5 to TRBJ2-3; 8 positions agree with TRBD2. Trimming cost V 2 bases and J 0 bases; bases outside gene matches: 19. Germline V gene data show CDR1 as LGHNT and CDR2 as FRNRAP. The CDR3 is 21 residues long.

This rearrangement joins TRBV20-1 to TRBJ2-7; TRBD1 aligns across 12 bases. V lost 5 bases and J lost 4; bases outside the gene matches: 9. The CDR3 is made up of 15 amino acids. Germline V lookup: CDR1 DFQATT, CDR2 SNEGSKA (reference sequence). The chain's CDR3 is CSARDRDRGLYEQYV. The CDR3 nucleotides are TGCAGTGCTCGGGACCGGGACAGGGGGCTTTACGAGCAGTACGTC.

The V gene is TRBV19, the J gene TRBJ2-7, with 7 positions matching TRBD1. Trimming cost V 1 base and J 2 bases; bases outside gene matches: 2. Germline CDR1 and CDR2: LNHDA and SQIVND (reference sequence). This CDR3 comprises 14 residues. In DNA, the CDR3 is TGTGCCAGTAGTATAGGGGACAGCCCCTACGAGCAGTACTTC. It encodes CASSIGDSPYEQYF.

V gene TRBV6-1 combines with J gene TRBJ2-7; D is possibly TRBD2 (5 bases). Trimming left V 10 bases short and J 3 bases short, with 16 bases between. The CDR3 totals 13 residues. The germline gives CDR1 MNHNS, CDR2 SASEGT. The CDR3 DNA follows: TGTGCCACCCGCGGGCCCCCCTTCTACGAGCAGTACTTC. Translating it yields CATRGPPFYEQYF.

This chain uses TRBV9 with TRBJ2-2, with D perhaps matching TRBD2 (6 bases). V dropped 0 bases and J dropped 5 bases, with 14 bases sitting between them. The CDR3 totals 16 residues. Germline V CDR1 and CDR2: SGDLS, YYNGEE. The CDR3 loop is CASSVGSHGGTGELFF. The DNA for the CDR3 is TGTGCCAGCAGCGTAGGAAGCCACGGGGGAACCGGGGAGCTGTTTTTT.

The gene calls are TRBV7-9 and TRBJ2-2; 9 bases align to TRBD2. Germline CDR1 and CDR2: SEHNR and FQNEAQ (reference sequence). V gave up 8 bases and J gave up 0 bases; unmatched junction bases: 4. The CDR3 loop spans 15 amino acids. The CDR3 DNA follows: TGTGCCAGCGGAAGCGGGGGGACGAACACCGGGGAGCTGTTTTTT. It is translated as CASGSGGTNTGELFF. The complete variable domain, with remaining parts taken from reference TRBV7-9 and TRBJ2-2, reads DTGVSQNPRHKITKRGQNVTFRCDPISEHNRLYWYRQTLGQGPEFLTYFQNEAQLEKSRLLSDRFSAERPKGSFSTLEIQRTEQGDSAMYLCASGSGGTNTGELFFGEGSRLTVL.

V is TRBV10-3 and J is TRBJ2-5; D perhaps matches TRBD2 (5 bases). Germline V gives CDR1 ENHRY, CDR2 SYGVKD. The CDR3 covers 14 residues. Deletions cut 0 bases from V and 5 bases from J, with 10 bases between. CDR3 nucleotide sequence: TGTGCCATCAGTGAGTCAACTAGTCCGGAGACCCAGTACTTC. Protein product: CAISESTSPETQYF.

The chain has TRBV2 and TRBJ2-1; D might be TRBD1 (6 bases). V was trimmed by 5 bases and J by 2 bases, leaving 16 bases between them. The CDR3 consists of 16 residues. CDR1 is SNHLY and CDR2 is FYNNEI in the germline V gene. The CDR3 region is CASSPDSALPYNEQFF. CDR3 DNA: TGTGCCAGCAGTCCGGACAGCGCGCTACCCTACAATGAGCAGTTCTTC.

The J gene is TRBJ2-7, the V gene TRBV14; 8 bases map to TRBD1. This CDR3 comprises 15 residues. V shed 4 bases and J 0 bases; nucleotides not matched to a gene: 5. Germline V gene sequence: CDR1 SGHDN, CDR2 FVKESK. The CDR3 nucleotides read TGTGCCAGCAGCCGCGACAGGGGCAGCTCCTACGAGCAGTACTTC. This translates into CASSRDRGSSYEQYF. The variable domain in full, with the rest retrieved from reference TRBV14 and TRBJ2-7, is EAGVTQFPSHSVIEKGQTVTLRCDPISGHDNLYWYRRVMGKEIKFLLHFVKESKQDESGMPNNRFLAERTGGTYSTLKVQPAELEDSGVYFCASSRDRGSSYEQYFGPGTRLTVT.

Comments on this clonotype: A clone one base away is much larger, so this may be a read error. Here the CDR3 reads CASSSRGPTYNEQFF. Here the CDR3 DNA reads TGTGCCAGCAGTTCCAGGGGGCCGACCTACAATGAGCAGTTCTTC. This chain links TRBV27 with TRBJ2-1, with TRBD1 matching over 8 bases. Germline trimming cut 4 bases from V and 2 bases from J; bases unmatched to any gene: 4. The CDR3 totals 15 residues. In germline, CDR1 is MNHEY, CDR2 SMNVEV (reference sequence).

In its sample, this clonotype was seen a few times. The rearrangement uses TRBV19 and TRBJ2-2, with unresolved D. V shed 7 bases and J shed 5 bases, with 14 bases lying between them. CDR1 LNHDA and CDR2 SQIVND come from the germline V gene (reference sequence). The CDR3 runs 14 residues. The CDR3 DNA follows: TGTGCCAGTAACCCTCCCCTTAAAACCGGGGAGCTGTTTTTT. This sequence encodes CASNPPLKTGELFF.